This T cell receptor (beta chain) was obtained from a study of regulatory T cells in long-lasting Graves disease (dated by TCRdb to the early 2020s). Study-wide context: Persistent Graves' disease was defined as antithyroid drug treatment for over 5 years with persistently positive TSH receptor autoantibodies. Patients with persistent Graves' disease were compared with patients with newly diagnosed Graves' disease using TCR sequencing and RNA sequencing of peripheral blood. The study was conducted in China and was registered as a clinical trial. A total of roughly 35 samples underwent TCR sequencing: around 13 from persistent and roughly 20 from newly diagnosed Graves' disease patients. Antithyroid drugs had been taken for approximately 10 years on average by persistent Graves' disease patients in the clinical cohort.

Study-wide conclusions, independent of this receptor: Sequencing and analysis were limited to the TCR beta chain. Preferential use of TRBV28, TRBJ1-2 and TRBJ2-5 was observed in persistent disease, whereas TRBV20-1 and TRBJ2-1 were favored in newly diagnosed disease. Patients with persistent disease shared more public clonotypes (roughly 2,900) than newly diagnosed patients did (about 970). The authors noted that the small sample size was a limitation that may lower accuracy. Only peripheral blood was studied, because thyroid tissue, the primary lesion, was inaccessible. Lower TCR Shannon entropy and fewer highly expanded clones were observed in persistent Graves' disease patients than in newly diagnosed patients, which suggested clonal expansion.

Concerning this clonotype: No antigen is known for it. It has no much larger one-base neighbor in the sample; base qualities were not kept.

The time point label, as the study defines it: persistent/refractory GD, antithyroid drugs over 5 years with positive TRAb. For both TCR sequencing and RNA sequencing, RNA was extracted from PBMCs in TRIzol. The diagnosis of Graves' disease was made according to American Thyroid Association guidelines. Recruitment of patients was carried out at an endocrinology department in Xi'an, China. Each patient gave roughly 10 milliliters of peripheral blood, collected in an EDTA anticoagulant tube. Ficoll Paque Plus density gradient separation was used to isolate PBMCs, and no further T cell sorting was performed. An Agilent 2100 Bioanalyzer and agarose gel were used to check RNA quality, and a NanoDrop 2000 was used to measure RNA concentration. The germline V gene yields MDHEN for CDR1 and SYDVKM for CDR2. V drops 8 bases and J drops 11 bases, leaving 22 bases in between. The CDR3 measures 14 amino acids from cysteine to phenylalanine. Only CDR3 DNA is held: 42 bases, read in frame from base 1.

To prepare the library, multiplex PCR was applied. For sequencing, an Illumina HiSeq 4000 was employed. iRepertoire HTBI primers and Arm-PCR amplification of CDR3 regions were used to construct TCR beta libraries. Gel purification was performed on PCR products prior to sequencing. The paper's data handling went like this. Gene usage analysis of CDR3 amino acid clonotypes used the 60 to 75 TRBV and more than 13 TRBJ segments found across samples. COPE and FqMerger were used to merge the filtered high-quality paired reads into contigs. BLAST was used to align contigs to the IMGT TRBV, TRBD and TRBJ reference genes, and CDR3 was defined following IMGT. Any clonotype with a frequency above 0.1% was classified as a highly expanded clone. Shannon entropy served as the measure of repertoire diversity, while the Gini coefficient captured V-J evenness. Public clonotypes were defined as clonotypes shared by more than one individual. TCRdb redid the processing of the public reads, applying fastp at Q25 and MiXCR, and retained in-frame beta chains. Each record represents a unique CDR3 protein, reported with the most common genes and DNA among its rows. The V and J calls reflect TCRdb's pipeline rather than the authors' work. Here the sample has a few hundred thousand distinct CDR3 sequences; around a fifth occur a single time. The ten largest clones add up to 14% of the sample.

The sequence is built from TRBV28 and TRBJ1-5, with an unclear D gene assignment. The source material was peripheral blood mononuclear cells (PBMCs), sampled when the disease was refractory, from a patient treated with antithyroid drugs. This receptor was taken from a female donor with Graves disease. Here the CDR3 is given as CASGAKPGAASQHF. The bases read TGTGCCAGCGGAGCCAAGCCTGGTGCTGCGTCCCAGCATTTT.